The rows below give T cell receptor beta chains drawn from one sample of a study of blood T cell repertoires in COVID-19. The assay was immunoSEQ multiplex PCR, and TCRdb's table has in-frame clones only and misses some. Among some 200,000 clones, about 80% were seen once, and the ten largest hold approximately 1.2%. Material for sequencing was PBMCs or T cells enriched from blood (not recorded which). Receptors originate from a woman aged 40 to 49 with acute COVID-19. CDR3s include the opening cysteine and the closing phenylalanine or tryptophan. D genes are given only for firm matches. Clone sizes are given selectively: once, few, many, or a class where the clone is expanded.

CASRLTRVRHTEAFF | TGTGCCAGCAGGCTTACGAGAGTGCGGCACACTGAAGCTTTCTTT | TRBV27 | many | TRBJ1-1 | .
CASSIGARIHQPQHF | TGTGCCAGTAGTATAGGCGCCAGGATCCATCAGCCCCAGCATTTT | TRBV19 | . | TRBJ1-5 | .
CASSYSSAGGYNEQFF | TGTGCCAGCAGTTACTCGTCAGCGGGGGGCTACAATGAGCAGTTCTTC | TRBV6-2/TRBV6-3 | . | TRBJ2-1 | TRBD2
CAWTRQTGNTIYF | TGTGCCTGGACGAGACAGACTGGAAACACCATATATTTT | TRBV30 | . | TRBJ1-3 | .
CATSRAPGQGQETQYF | TGTGCCACCAGCAGAGCTCCTGGGCAGGGACAAGAGACCCAGTACTTC | TRBV15 | . | TRBJ2-5 | .
CASSQDPETDTQYF | TGTGCCAGCAGCCAAGATCCCGAGACAGATACGCAGTATTTT | TRBV4-2 | . | TRBJ2-3 | .
CASSSQGATKNIQYF | TGTGCCAGCAGCTCTCAGGGGGCAACCAAAAACATTCAGTACTTC | TRBV7-2 | . | TRBJ2-4 | TRBD1
CASTRTGAASSYNEQFF | TGTGCCAGCACCCGGACAGGGGCCGCCAGCTCCTACAATGAGCAGTTCTTC | TRBV13 | . | TRBJ2-1 | TRBD1
CASRGQGDQPQHF | TGTGCCAGCAGGGGACAGGGAGATCAGCCCCAGCATTTT | TRBV6-5 | . | TRBJ1-5 | TRBD1
CASRTGTANTGELFF | TGTGCCAGCAGGACCGGGACAGCGAACACCGGGGAGCTGTTTTTT | TRBV2 | . | TRBJ2-2 | TRBD1
CASSWDRGVNQPQHF | TGTGCCAGCAGCTGGGACAGGGGGGTCAATCAGCCCCAGCATTTT | TRBV2 | . | TRBJ1-5 | TRBD1
CASSLDSPGFGELFF | TGTGCCAGCAGCTTAGACTCCCCAGGGTTCGGGGAGCTGTTTTTT | TRBV7-2 | . | TRBJ2-2 | .
CASSLGRAPVSYEQYF | TGTGCCAGCAGCTTGGGCCGTGCCCCGGTATCGTACGAGCAGTACTTC | TRBV5-4 | . | TRBJ2-7 | .
CATSGGQMNTEAFF | TGTGCCACCAGTGGAGGACAGATGAACACTGAAGCTTTCTTT | TRBV24-1 | . | TRBJ1-1 | .
CASSPTRDISGNTIYF | TGTGCCAGCAGCCCCACCAGGGACATCTCTGGAAACACCATATATTTT | TRBV9 | . | TRBJ1-3 | .
CASSFAGHRSNYGYTF | TGTGCCAGCAGCTTCGCAGGACATCGGAGTAACTATGGCTACACCTTC | TRBV7-9 | . | TRBJ1-2 | .
CASSQDRSGATGELFF | TGTGCCAGCAGCCAAGATCGGAGCGGGGCTACCGGGGAGCTGTTTTTT | TRBV3-1/TRBV3-2 | many | TRBJ2-2 | TRBD2
CASTIRGSPLHF | TGTGCCAGCACCATCAGGGGTTCACCCCTCCACTTT | TRBV27 | . | TRBJ1-6 | .
CASSPTSGRITDTQYF | TGTGCCAGCAGCCCTACTAGCGGGAGGATCACAGATACGCAGTATTTT | TRBV11-2 | . | TRBJ2-3 | TRBD2
CASSLAFPTGTGNTIYF | TGTGCCAGCAGCTTAGCTTTTCCGACAGGGACTGGAAACACCATATATTTT | TRBV7-9 | . | TRBJ1-3 | TRBD1
CASSFLTGGASYGYTF | TGTGCCAGCAGCTTTCTTACAGGGGGCGCGAGCTATGGCTACACCTTC | TRBV11-2 | . | TRBJ1-2 | TRBD1
CAWNRGQGRETQYF | TGTGCCTGGAATAGGGGACAGGGACGAGAGACCCAGTACTTC | TRBV30 | . | TRBJ2-5 | TRBD1
CATSRVTPIGYTF | TGTGCCACCAGCAGAGTGACTCCGATCGGCTACACCTTC | TRBV15 | . | TRBJ1-2 | .
CASSSRDRGNNEQYF | TGTGCCAGCAGCTCCCGGGACAGGGGGAACAACGAGCAGTACTTC | TRBV7-9 | . | TRBJ2-7 | TRBD1